This T cell receptor (beta chain) originates from a study of tumor-infiltrating lymphocytes in glioblastoma multiforme (dated by TCRdb to about 2017). Context from the whole study: To find out whether intratumoral genomic heterogeneity fosters TIL diversity, the study jointly investigated somatic mutations, TIL diversity and immune response activity. The research as a whole found: Clone frequencies may be distorted by RNA-based TCR sequencing because unequal numbers of TCR transcripts are carried by T cells. T cells were not sorted into functional subsets, and such sorting was noted by the authors as a future improvement. Generalizability is limited because the TCR and somatic mutation analysis included only one glioblastoma patient.

The AllPrep DNA/RNA mini kit was used to purify genomic DNA and total RNA at the same time from each of the nine to ten tumor samples. OD 260/280 ratios above 1.9 and RNA integrity numbers above 6.5 were observed for all RNA. TCRB libraries were built from RNA via three nested multiplex PCR rounds using a modified ARM-PCR protocol with multiple V-beta primers and a C-beta primer. TCRB-specific cDNA was synthesized from roughly 0.55 ug total RNA with ProtoScript II Reverse Transcriptase and a C-beta primer. The description of the TCRB libraries did not mention any unique molecular identifiers. In the third PCR, barcodes and adapters were added over approximately 25 cycles with Deep VentR (exo-) polymerase, and the 250-500 bp bands were then gel purified. TCRB libraries were sequenced with 250 bp paired-end reads on an Illumina HiSeq 2500. In the authors' own workflow: Reads were cleaned with Trimmomatic, merged with FLASH, assigned V, D and J segments with MiGEC, and analyzed with VDJtools. VDJtools was used to calculate the Shannon-Wiener diversity index, which quantified repertoire diversity. Using fastp trimming at Q25 and MiXCR clonotype assembly, TCRdb reanalyzed the public sequencing data and kept in-frame beta chains. Each CDR3 protein appears once, grouped with its most common genes and DNA. The V and J calls here are based on TCRdb, not the publication. The sample data list some 13,000 distinct CDR3 sequences, and 64% of these were observed just once. Around 33% of the sample belongs to the ten largest clones.

The CDR3 spans 14 residues, from the cysteine through the phenylalanine. Only the CDR3 portion is preserved as DNA: 42 bases, with reading frame beginning at the first base. At the junction V is shortened by 5 bases and J by 7 bases; bases outside the gene matches: 10. With regard to this clonotype: Its recognized antigen is unknown. No much larger clone is present one base from it, and per-base qualities are unavailable.

Source material: brain tumor tissue. The rearranged segments are TRBV6-7 and TRBJ1-2, with 7 central nucleotides matching TRBD1. TRBV6-7 is recorded as an ORF, its role being uncertain. The receptor was derived from a male donor with glioblastoma. Here is the DNA: TGTGCCAGCAGTCTTCTACAGGGGTCACCTGGCTACACCTTC. This translates into CASSLLQGSPGYTF.